Each of the 14 T cell receptor beta chains below was sequenced from the same sample in a study of OX40 agonist ivuxolimab in advanced cancers. Assay: immunoSEQ multiplex PCR; the TCRdb copy retains only in-frame clones and omits some. The data hold roughly 79,000 clones, with approximately 81% observed a single time. The sample here was CD4+ or CD8+ T cells sorted from blood, taken in a trial of the OX40 agonist ivuxolimab. Receptors originate from an adult with an advanced solid tumor such as melanoma, head and neck, liver or kidney cancer.

The chain carries TRBV19 and TRBJ2-3, with TRBD2 matching over 11 bases. Per germline, CDR1 LNHDA and CDR2 SQIVND (reference sequence). The CDR3 totals 14 residues. With V trimmed by 4 bases and J by 4 bases, 1 base remained unmatched. The CDR3 sequence: CASSKGLAADTQYF. CDR3 in DNA: TGTGCCAGTAGTAAGGGACTAGCGGCAGATACGCAGTATTTT.

This clone was recorded a few times. The genes are TRBV5-1 and TRBJ2-2; tentatively, D is TRBD2 (6 bases). Germline CDR1 reads SGHRS; CDR2 reads YFSETQ. The V gene lost 5 bases and the J gene lost 2 bases, with 13 bases spanning the gap. The CDR3 totals 15 residues. CDR3 sequence reads: CASSRDSPNTGELFF. CDR3 DNA: TGCGCCAGCAGTCGGGACTCCCCAAACACCGGGGAGCTGTTTTTT.

This rearrangement joins TRBV6-4 to TRBJ1-1; 7 bases are a match to TRBD1. The CDR3 sequence is 13 residues long. V lost 10 bases and J lost 0; bases outside the gene matches: 5. The germline V gene has CDR1 MRHNA and CDR2 SNTAGT. The CDR3 here is CAIMTGMNTEAFF. DNA for the CDR3: TGTGCCATCATGACAGGGATGAACACTGAAGCTTTCTTT.

This clone came up a few times. This chain links TRBV28 with TRBJ1-2; a possible D gene is TRBD1 (5 bases). CDR1 and CDR2 (germline): MDHEN, SYDVKM. Trimming cost V 6 bases and J 6 bases, with 20 bases left between them. The length of the CDR3 is 15 residues. CDR3 region: CASSQPGTAPHGYTF. The CDR3 DNA reads as TGTGCCAGCAGCCAACCTGGGACGGCCCCGCATGGCTACACCTTC.

This clone was seen once. The chain couples TRBV19 to TRBJ2-5; the D gene could be TRBD1 or TRBD2 (5 bases each). Germline-derived CDR1 and CDR2 are LNHDA and SQIVND (reference sequence). Trimming shortened V by 3 bases and J by 5 bases, and 10 bases separated the two germline ends. The CDR3 has 13 amino acids. CDR3 sequence (DNA): TGTGCCAGTAGTATCCCGGGGCAGGAGACCCAGTACTTC. Its translation is CASSIPGQETQYF.

The rearrangement joins TRBV7-9 to TRBJ1-4; D unclear. The ends were cut back, 1 base at V and 5 bases at J, with 8 bases in the middle. Germline loops: CDR1 SEHNR, CDR2 FQNEAQ (reference sequence). The CDR3 has 14 residues. The CDR3 DNA follows: TGTGCCAGCAGCTTAGGAGGAGAGAATGAAAAACTGTTTTTT. The encoded protein is CASSLGGENEKLFF.

This rearrangement joins TRBV2 to TRBJ1-4; D is unclear. With 0 bases removed from V and 2 bases from J, the gap between germline ends came to 7 bases. The CDR3 totals 15 residues. Looked up from germline, CDR1 is SNHLY and CDR2 is FYNNEI. CDR3 bases: TGTGCCAGCAGTGAAGCCGGCAGGACTAATGAAAAACTGTTTTTT. Translated, it gives CASSEAGRTNEKLFF. Together with reference TRBV2 and TRBJ1-4, the CDR3 gives the full variable domain: EPEVTQTPSHQVTQMGQEVILRCVPISNHLYFYWYRQILGQKVEFLVSFYNNEISEKSEIFDDQFSVERPDGSNFTLKIRSTKLEDSAMYFCASSEAGRTNEKLFFGSGTQLSVL.

This clone was counted many times. The chain recombines TRBV2 with TRBJ1-5, with a weak D call TRBD1 (5 bases). The CDR3 covers 13 residues. The V gene lost 5 bases and the J gene lost 7 bases, with 12 bases spanning the gap. Germline CDR1 is SNHLY and CDR2 is FYNNEI. CDR3 in DNA: TGTGCCAGCAGTCGGGACCGCAGGCAGCCCCAGCATTTT. This translates into CASSRDRRQPQHF.

The chain is built from TRBV2 and TRBJ1-1; possibly TRBD1 for D (5 bases). V gave up 4 bases and J gave up 3 bases, with 12 bases separating them. CDR3 length: 14 amino acids. The V gene's germline CDR1 is SNHLY and CDR2 FYNNEI. As DNA, the CDR3 is TGTGCCAGCAGTGTCCGGGGGTGGGACACTGAAGCTTTCTTT. Its translation is CASSVRGWDTEAFF.

The rearrangement links TRBV7-9 to TRBJ2-5; 12 bases fit TRBD2. The J call could be wrong; TRBJ2-7 is a better fit for the DNA end. Germline V gene lookup returns CDR1 SEHNR and CDR2 FQNEAQ (reference sequence). The CDR3 is made up of 19 amino acids. The CDR3 DNA sequence: TGTGCCAGCAGCTCCAGAGGGACTAGCGGGCACACCTTTGCCTACGAGCAGTACTTC. Translating gives CASSSRGTSGHTFAYEQYF.

The chain couples TRBV14 to TRBJ2-1; 9 bases match TRBD2. Germline values: CDR1 SGHDN, CDR2 FVKESK. The CDR3 consists of 17 residues. Trimming cost V 3 bases and J 3 bases; bases outside gene matches: 9. The CDR3: CASSHFSGSLHYNEQFF. The DNA for the CDR3 is TGTGCCAGCAGCCATTTTAGCGGGAGTTTGCACTACAATGAGCAGTTCTTC.

The rearrangement joins TRBV5-1 to TRBJ2-1; TRBD2 is a possible D gene (6 bases). V gave up 3 bases and J gave up 7 bases, with 14 bases separating them. The CDR3 runs to 14 residues. Germline assignment: CDR1 SGHRS and CDR2 YFSETQ. The CDR3 protein is CASSSRLGRNEQFF. DNA for the CDR3: TGCGCCAGCAGCTCTCGACTAGGAAGGAATGAGCAGTTCTTC.

The J gene is TRBJ1-4, the V gene TRBV9; tentative D call: TRBD1 (5 bases). The V end lost 3 bases, the J end lost 8 bases, and 17 bases lay between the germline ends. Germline CDR1 SGDLS, CDR2 YYNGEE. The CDR3 contains 15 residues. CDR3 residues: CASSAAGRPREKLFF. Here the CDR3 DNA reads TGTGCCAGCAGCGCGGCGGGACGGCCTAGGGAAAAACTGTTTTTT.

The V and J genes are TRBV5-1 and TRBJ2-1, with 9 bases identical to TRBD2. The CDR3 runs to 23 residues. Germline CDR1 and CDR2: SGHRS and YFSETQ. Trimming took 0 bases from V and 0 from J; bases not matched to a gene: 22. The CDR3 region is CASSLVGAGMLAGSPSSYNEQFF. The DNA for the CDR3 is TGCGCCAGCAGCTTGGTGGGGGCAGGGATGCTAGCGGGATCACCTAGCTCCTACAATGAGCAGTTCTTC.